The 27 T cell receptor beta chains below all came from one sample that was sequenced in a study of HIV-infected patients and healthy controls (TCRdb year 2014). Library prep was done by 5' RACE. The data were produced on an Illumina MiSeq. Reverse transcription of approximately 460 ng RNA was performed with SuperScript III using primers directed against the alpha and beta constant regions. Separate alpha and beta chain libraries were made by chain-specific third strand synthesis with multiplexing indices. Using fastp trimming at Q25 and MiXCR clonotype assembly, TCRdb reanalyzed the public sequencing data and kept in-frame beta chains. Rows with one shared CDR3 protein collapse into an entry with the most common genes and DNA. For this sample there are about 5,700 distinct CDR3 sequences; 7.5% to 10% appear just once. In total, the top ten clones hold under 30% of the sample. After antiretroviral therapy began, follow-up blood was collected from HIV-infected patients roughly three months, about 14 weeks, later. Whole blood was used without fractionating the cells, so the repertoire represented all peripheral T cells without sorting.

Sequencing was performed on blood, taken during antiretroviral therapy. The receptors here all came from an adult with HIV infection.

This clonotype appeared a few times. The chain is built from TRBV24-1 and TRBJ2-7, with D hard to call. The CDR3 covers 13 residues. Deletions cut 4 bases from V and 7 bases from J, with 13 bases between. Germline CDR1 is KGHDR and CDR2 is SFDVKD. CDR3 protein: CATSDTTRREQYF. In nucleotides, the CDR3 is TGTGCCACCAGTGACACCACCCGGCGGGAGCAGTACTTC.

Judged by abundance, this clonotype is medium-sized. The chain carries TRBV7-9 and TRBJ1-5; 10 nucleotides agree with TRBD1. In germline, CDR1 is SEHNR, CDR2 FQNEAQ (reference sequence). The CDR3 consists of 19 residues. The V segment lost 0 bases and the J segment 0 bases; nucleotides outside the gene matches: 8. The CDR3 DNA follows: TGTGCCAGCAGCTTAGCTCTAGGACAGGGGGAGGATAGCAATCAGCCCCAGCATTTT. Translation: CASSLALGQGEDSNQPQHF.

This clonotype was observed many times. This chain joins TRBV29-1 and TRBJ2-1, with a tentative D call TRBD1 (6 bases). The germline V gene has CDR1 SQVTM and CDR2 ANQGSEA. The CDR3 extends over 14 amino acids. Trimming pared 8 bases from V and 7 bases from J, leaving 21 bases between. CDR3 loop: CSSGGRGVGNEQFF. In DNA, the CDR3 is TGCAGCTCCGGCGGCAGGGGTGTAGGGAATGAGCAGTTCTTC.

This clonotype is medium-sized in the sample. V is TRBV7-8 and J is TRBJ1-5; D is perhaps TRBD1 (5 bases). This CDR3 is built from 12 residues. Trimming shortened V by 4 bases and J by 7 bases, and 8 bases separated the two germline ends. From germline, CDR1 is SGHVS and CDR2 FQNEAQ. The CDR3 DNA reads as TGTGCCAGCAGCTCCCGGGGGCAGCCCCAGCATTTT. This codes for CASSSRGQPQHF.

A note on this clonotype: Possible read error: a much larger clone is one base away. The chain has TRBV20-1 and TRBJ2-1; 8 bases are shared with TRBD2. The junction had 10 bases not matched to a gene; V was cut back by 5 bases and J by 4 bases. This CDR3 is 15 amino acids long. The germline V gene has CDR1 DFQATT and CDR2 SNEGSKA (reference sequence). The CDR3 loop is CSALPGTRGYNEQFF. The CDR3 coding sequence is TGCAGTGCTTTGCCCGGGACTAGGGGATACAATGAGCAGTTCTTC.

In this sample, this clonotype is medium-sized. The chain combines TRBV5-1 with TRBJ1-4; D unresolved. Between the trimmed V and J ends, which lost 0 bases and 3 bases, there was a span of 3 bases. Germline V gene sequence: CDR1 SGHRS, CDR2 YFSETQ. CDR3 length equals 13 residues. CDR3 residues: CASSLGPNEKLFF. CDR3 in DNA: TGCGCCAGCAGCTTGGGTCCTAATGAAAAACTGTTTTTT.

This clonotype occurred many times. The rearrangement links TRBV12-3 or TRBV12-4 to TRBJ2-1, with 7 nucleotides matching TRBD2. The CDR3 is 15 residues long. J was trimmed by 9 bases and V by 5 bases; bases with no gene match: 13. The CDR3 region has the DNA TGTGCCAGCAGTCCCGTGGGAGGGAGGGCCGGTGAGCAGTTCTTC. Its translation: CASSPVGGRAGEQFF.

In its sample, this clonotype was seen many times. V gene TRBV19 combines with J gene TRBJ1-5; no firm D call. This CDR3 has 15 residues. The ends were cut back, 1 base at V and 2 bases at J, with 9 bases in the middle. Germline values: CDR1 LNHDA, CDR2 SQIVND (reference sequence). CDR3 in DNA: TGTGCCAGTAGTATAGTTTCGACCGGCAATCAGCCCCAGCATTTT. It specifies CASSIVSTGNQPQHF.

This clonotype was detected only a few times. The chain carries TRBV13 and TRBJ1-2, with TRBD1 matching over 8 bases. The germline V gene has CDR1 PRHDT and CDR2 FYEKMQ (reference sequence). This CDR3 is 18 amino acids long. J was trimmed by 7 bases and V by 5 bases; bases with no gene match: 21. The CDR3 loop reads CASSRLLDREWRDRGYTF. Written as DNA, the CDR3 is TGTGCCAGCAGCCGTTTACTGGACAGGGAATGGCGGGACCGTGGCTACACCTTC. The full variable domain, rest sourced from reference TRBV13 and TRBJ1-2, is AAGVIQSPRHLIKEKRETATLKCYPIPRHDTVYWYQQGPGQDPQFLISFYEKMQSDKGSIPDRFSAQQFSDYHSELNMSSLELGDSALYFCASSRLLDREWRDRGYTFGSGTRLTVV.

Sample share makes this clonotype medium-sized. CDR3 coding DNA: TGTGCCAGCAGTTCGAGCGGACTCCAAGAGACCCAGTACTTC. Residues: CASSSSGLQETQYF. This chain uses TRBV27 with TRBJ2-5; possibly TRBD2 for D (5 bases). The V and J ends lost 4 bases and 1 base respectively, with 10 bases between them. The CDR3 is 14 residues long. Per the germline V gene, CDR1 is MNHEY and CDR2 is SMNVEV (reference sequence).

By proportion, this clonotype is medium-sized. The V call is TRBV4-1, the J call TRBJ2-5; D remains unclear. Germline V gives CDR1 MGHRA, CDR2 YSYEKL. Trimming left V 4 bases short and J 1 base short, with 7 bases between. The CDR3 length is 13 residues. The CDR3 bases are TGCGCCAGCAGCCGGGCGGTCCAAGAGACCCAGTACTTC. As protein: CASSRAVQETQYF.

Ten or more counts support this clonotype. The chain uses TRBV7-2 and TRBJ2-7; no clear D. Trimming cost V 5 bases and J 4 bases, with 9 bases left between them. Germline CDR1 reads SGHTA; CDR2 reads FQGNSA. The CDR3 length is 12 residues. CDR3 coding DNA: TGTGCCAGCAGCGTAGACACTTACGAGCAGTACTTC. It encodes CASSVDTYEQYF.

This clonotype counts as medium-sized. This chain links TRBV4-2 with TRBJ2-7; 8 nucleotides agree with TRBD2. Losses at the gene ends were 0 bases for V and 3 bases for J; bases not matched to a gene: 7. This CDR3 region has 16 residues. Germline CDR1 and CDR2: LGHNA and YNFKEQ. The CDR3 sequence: CASSQDPAGELYEQYF. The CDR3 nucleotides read TGTGCCAGCAGCCAAGATCCAGCGGGAGAACTCTACGAGCAGTACTTC.

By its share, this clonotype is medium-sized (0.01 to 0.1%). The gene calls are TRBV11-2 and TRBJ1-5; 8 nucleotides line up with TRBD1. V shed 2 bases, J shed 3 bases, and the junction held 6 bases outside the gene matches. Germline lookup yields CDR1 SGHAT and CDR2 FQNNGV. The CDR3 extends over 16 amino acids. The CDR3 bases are TGTGCCAGCAGCTTACAGGGACAGGAGATCAATCAGCCCCAGCATTTT. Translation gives CASSLQGQEINQPQHF.

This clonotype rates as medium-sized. The CDR3 region has the DNA TGTGCCAGTAGTATGACTCGAGCGAAGGAGACCCAGTACTTC. It yields the protein CASSMTRAKETQYF. The V and J genes are TRBV19 and TRBJ2-5; D not certain. Germline CDR1 reads LNHDA; CDR2 reads SQIVND (reference sequence). The V gene lost 3 bases and the J gene lost 5 bases, with 13 bases spanning the gap. The CDR3 loop spans 14 amino acids.

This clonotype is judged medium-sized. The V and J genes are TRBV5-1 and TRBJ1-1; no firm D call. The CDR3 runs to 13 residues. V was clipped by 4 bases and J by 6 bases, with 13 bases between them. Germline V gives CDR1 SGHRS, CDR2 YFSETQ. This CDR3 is CASSPGGGPEAFF. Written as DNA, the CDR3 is TGCGCCAGCAGCCCGGGCGGAGGGCCTGAAGCTTTCTTT.

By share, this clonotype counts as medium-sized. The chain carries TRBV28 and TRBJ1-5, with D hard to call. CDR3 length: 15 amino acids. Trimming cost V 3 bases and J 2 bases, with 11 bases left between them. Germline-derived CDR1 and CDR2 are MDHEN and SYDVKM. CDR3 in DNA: TGTGCCAGCAGTTTCGTCGGTGGGGGCAATCAGCCCCAGCATTTT. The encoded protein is CASSFVGGGNQPQHF.

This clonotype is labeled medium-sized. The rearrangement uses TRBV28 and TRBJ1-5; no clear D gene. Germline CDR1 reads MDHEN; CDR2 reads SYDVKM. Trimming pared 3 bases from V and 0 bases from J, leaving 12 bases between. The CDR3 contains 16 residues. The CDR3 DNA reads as TGTGCCAGCAGTTTCTTACAGCCGCGTAGCAATCAGCCCCAGCATTTT. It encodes CASSFLQPRSNQPQHF.

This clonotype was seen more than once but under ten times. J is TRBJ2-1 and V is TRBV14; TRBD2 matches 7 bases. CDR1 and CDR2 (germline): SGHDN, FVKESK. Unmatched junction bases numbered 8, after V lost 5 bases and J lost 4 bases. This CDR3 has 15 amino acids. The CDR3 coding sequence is TGTGCCAGCAGCACGATCGGGACTACGTACAATGAGCAGTTCTTC. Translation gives CASSTIGTTYNEQFF.

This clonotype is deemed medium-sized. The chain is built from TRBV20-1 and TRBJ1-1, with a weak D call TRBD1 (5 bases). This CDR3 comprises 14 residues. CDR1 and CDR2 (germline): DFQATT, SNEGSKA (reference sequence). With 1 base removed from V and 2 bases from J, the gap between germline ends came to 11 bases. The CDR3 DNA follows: TGCAGTGCTAGAGGTGAGGGGATCAACACTGAAGCTTTCTTT. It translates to CSARGEGINTEAFF.

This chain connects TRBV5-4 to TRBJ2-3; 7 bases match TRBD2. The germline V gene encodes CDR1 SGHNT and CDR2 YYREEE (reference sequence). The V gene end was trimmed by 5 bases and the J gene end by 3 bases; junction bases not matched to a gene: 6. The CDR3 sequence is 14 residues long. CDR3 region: CASRPSAGTDTQYF. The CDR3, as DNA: TGTGCCAGCAGACCTTCAGCGGGGACAGATACGCAGTATTTT.

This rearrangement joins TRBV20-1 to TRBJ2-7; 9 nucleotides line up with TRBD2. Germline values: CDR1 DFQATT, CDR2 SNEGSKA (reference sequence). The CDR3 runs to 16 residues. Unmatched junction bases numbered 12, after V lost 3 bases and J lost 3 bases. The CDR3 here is CSASSWSREGIYEQYF. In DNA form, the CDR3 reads TGCAGTGCTAGCTCTTGGTCGCGGGAGGGTATCTACGAGCAGTACTTC.

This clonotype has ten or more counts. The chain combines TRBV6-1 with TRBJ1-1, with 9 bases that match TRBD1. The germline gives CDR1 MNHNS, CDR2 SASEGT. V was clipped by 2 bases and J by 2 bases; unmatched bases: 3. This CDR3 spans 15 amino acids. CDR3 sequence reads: CASSEYTGGNTEAFF. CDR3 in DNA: TGTGCCAGCAGTGAATACACAGGGGGCAACACTGAAGCTTTCTTT.

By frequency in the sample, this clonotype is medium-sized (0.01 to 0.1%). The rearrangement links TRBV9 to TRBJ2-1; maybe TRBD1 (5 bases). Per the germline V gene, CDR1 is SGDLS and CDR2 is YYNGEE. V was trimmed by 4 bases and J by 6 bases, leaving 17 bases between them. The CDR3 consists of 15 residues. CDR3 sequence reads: CASSPSWTRGNEQFF. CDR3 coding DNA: TGTGCCAGCAGCCCATCGTGGACACGAGGCAATGAGCAGTTCTTC.

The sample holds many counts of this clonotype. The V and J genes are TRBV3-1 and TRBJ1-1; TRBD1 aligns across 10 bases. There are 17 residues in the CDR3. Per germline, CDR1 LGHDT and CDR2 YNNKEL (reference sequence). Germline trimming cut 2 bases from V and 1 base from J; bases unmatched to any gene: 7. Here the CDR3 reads CASSQLRGQGENTEAFF. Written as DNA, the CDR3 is TGTGCCAGCAGCCAATTACGAGGACAGGGGGAGAACACTGAAGCTTTCTTT.

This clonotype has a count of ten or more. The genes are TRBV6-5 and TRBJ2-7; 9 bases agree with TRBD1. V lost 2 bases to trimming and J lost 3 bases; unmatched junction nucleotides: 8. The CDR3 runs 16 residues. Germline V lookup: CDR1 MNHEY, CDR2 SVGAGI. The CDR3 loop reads CASSYGSGDRVYEQYF. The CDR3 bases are TGTGCCAGCAGTTACGGCTCAGGGGACAGGGTCTACGAGCAGTACTTC.

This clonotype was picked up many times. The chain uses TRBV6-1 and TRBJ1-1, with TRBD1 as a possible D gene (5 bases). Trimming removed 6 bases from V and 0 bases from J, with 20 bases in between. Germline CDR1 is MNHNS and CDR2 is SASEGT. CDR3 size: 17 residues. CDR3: CASRAARLGVMNTEAFF. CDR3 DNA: TGTGCCAGCAGAGCAGCTCGCCTAGGGGTCATGAACACTGAAGCTTTCTTT.